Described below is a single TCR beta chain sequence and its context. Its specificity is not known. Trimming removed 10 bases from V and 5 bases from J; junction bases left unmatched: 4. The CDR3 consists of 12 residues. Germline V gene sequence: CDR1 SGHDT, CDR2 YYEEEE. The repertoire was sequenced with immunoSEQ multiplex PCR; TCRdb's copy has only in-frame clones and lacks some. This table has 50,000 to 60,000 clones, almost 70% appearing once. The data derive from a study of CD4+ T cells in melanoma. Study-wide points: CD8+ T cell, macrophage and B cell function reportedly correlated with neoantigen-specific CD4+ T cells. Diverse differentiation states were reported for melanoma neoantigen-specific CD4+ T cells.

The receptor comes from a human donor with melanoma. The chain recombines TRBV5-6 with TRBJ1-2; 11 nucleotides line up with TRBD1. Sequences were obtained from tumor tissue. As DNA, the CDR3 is TGTGCCTGGACAGGGGGCAAGTATGGCTACACCTTC. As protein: CAWTGGKYGYTF.